This T cell receptor beta chain emerged from a study of T cell repertoires in cytomegalovirus infection. Overall study: Public signatures in TCR beta pointed to CMV infection and matching HLA type.

This clonotype came up a few times. Each CDR3 protein is one row after TCRdb ran MiXCR on the reads. The top ten hold 7.5% to 9% of the sample, which has roughly 600,000 distinct CDR3 sequences, 20% to 25% seen once. The CDR3 is made up of 16 amino acids. V gave up 6 bases and J gave up 3 bases, with 21 bases separating them. Germline V CDR1 and CDR2: MNHEY, SMNVEV (reference sequence). Source material: CD8+ T cells from PBMCs. The TCR comes from a human donor in good health (CMV status not recorded). Some clones in this sample may be carry-over from other donors' samples. The V and J genes are TRBV27 and TRBJ2-7; D may correspond to TRBD1 or TRBD2 (5 bases each). The CDR3 here is CASRLPGTDGDYEQYF. The CDR3 DNA reads TGTGCCAGCAGGCTTCCGGGGACCGACGGGGACTACGAGCAGTACTTC.